This TCR beta chain was documented in a study of T cell responses to AZD1222 COVID-19 vaccine. Study information: Doses given second, at about 4 or about 12 weeks, were pooled. Study-level points and caveats: White British ancestry dominated among donors, who included more females, and clonal diversity was possibly underestimated. Across spike, vaccine-associated CD4 TCRs were found, dominant at 160-218 and 743-854. Increased Spike-specific TCR breadth and depth were observed after two AZD1222 doses.

The count of this clone is one. Its target is unknown. Sequencing was performed with immunoSEQ multiplex PCR; in TCRdb, only in-frame clones are kept and a portion is missing. This sample has about 97,000 clones, with roughly 90% found just once. Trimming pared 3 bases from V and 3 bases from J, leaving 12 bases between. The CDR3 spans 14 residues. Germline values: CDR1 LGHDT, CDR2 YNNKEL (reference sequence). The input for sequencing was peripheral blood, taken on day 0 of AZD1222 vaccination. V is TRBV3-1 (or the pseudogene TRBV3-2) and J is TRBJ2-7; weak D call: TRBD1 (6 bases). The receptor was derived from an adult in good health. The DNA of the CDR3 is TGTGCCAGCAGCCATGTTCCACAGGGCTACGAGCAGTACTTC. Protein: CASSHVPQGYEQYF.